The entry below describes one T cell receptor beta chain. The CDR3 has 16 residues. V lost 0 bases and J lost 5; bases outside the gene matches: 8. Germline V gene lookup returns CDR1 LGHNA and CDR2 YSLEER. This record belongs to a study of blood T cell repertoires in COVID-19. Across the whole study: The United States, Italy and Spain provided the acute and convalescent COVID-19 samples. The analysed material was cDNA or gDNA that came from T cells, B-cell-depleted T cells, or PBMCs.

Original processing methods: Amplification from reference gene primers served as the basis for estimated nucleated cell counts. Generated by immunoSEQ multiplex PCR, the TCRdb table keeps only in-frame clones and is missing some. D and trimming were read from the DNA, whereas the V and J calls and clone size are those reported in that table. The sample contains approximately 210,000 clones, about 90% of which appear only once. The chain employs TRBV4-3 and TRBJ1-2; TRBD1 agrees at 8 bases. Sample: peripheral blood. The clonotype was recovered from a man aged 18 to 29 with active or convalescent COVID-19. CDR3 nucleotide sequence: TGCGCCAGCAGCCAAGATTCACACGGGACAGGATATGGCTACACCTTC. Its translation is CASSQDSHGTGYGYTF.